The TCR beta chain under discussion was sequenced for a study of T cell responses to AZD1222 COVID-19 vaccine. Points from the study as a whole: Nearly half of unique spike-specific TCRs reportedly avoided B.1.351 and B.1.1.7 mutated regions.

The CDR3 spans 12 residues. V dropped 8 bases and J dropped 10 bases, with 12 bases sitting between them. Germline assignment: CDR1 MDHEN and CDR2 SYDVKM. Some clones are missing from TCRdb's copy, which holds only in-frame ones; the method was immunoSEQ multiplex PCR. Among about 60,000 clones listed, approximately 83% were seen once. Comments on this clone: Its antigen is currently unknown.

This clonotype was obtained from an adult in good health. The chain has TRBV28 and TRBJ1-6; D gene ambiguous. This sample comprised peripheral blood, obtained on day 0 of AZD1222 vaccination. The CDR3 region has the DNA TGTGCCAGCCGTAGGGCGGGCTCACCCCTCCACTTT. It specifies CASRRAGSPLHF.